The 13 T cell receptor beta chains below all came from one sample that was sequenced in a study of T cells after posttransplantation cyclophosphamide. Using immunoSEQ multiplex PCR, the repertoire was profiled, and TCRdb retains in-frame clones only, with some absent. Of tens of thousands of clones in the sample, roughly 93% were seen once. The specimen sequenced was PBMCs. These receptors all stem from a woman aged 30 to 39 in good health and a related stem cell transplant donor.

The chain couples TRBV5-1 to TRBJ1-1, with 8 bases fitting TRBD1. Unmatched junction bases numbered 8, after V lost 6 bases and J lost 1 base. This CDR3 contains 15 residues. CDR1 and CDR2 from the germline V gene are SGHRS and YFSETQ. The CDR3 bases are TGCGCCAGCAATGGACAGGGCGGATGGAACACTGAAGCTTTCTTT. It codes for CASNGQGGWNTEAFF.

The chain recombines TRBV7-2 with TRBJ2-4; D ambiguous. In germline, CDR1 is SGHTA, CDR2 FQGNSA. This CDR3 has 10 amino acids. The germline V and J ends were trimmed by 4 bases and 13 bases, with 8 bases remaining between them. In nucleotides, the CDR3 is TGTGCCAGCAGCTCCACCCCCCAGTACTTC. It specifies CASSSTPQYF. The full variable domain, in which reference TRBV7-2 and TRBJ2-4 provide the parts outside the CDR3, is GAGVSQSPSNKVTEKGKDVELRCDPISGHTALYWYRQSLGQGLEFLIYFQGNSAPDKSGLPSDRFSAERTGGSVSTLTIQRTQQEDSAVYLCASSSTPQYFGAGTRLSVL.

V and J are TRBV28 and TRBJ1-5; D unresolved. V shed 8 bases and J shed 1 base, with 15 bases lying between them. Per the germline V gene, CDR1 is MDHEN and CDR2 is SYDVKM. This CDR3 region has 15 residues. As DNA, the CDR3 is TGTGCCAGCGGCCTCGGTTTGGACAGCAATCAGCCCCAGCATTTT. Translated: CASGLGLDSNQPQHF. The variable domain in full, with the rest retrieved from reference TRBV28 and TRBJ1-5, is DVKVTQSSRYLVKRTGEKVFLECVQDMDHENMFWYRQDPGLGLRLIYFSYDVKMKEKGDIPEGYSVSREKKERFSLILESASTNQTSMYLCASGLGLDSNQPQHFGDGTRLSIL.

The chain carries TRBV9 and TRBJ1-6; D is uncertain. From germline, CDR1 is SGDLS and CDR2 YYNGEE. Trimming cost V 0 bases and J 6 bases, with 7 bases left between them. CDR3 size: 14 residues. CDR3 protein: CASSVGAANSPLHF. For the CDR3, the DNA is TGTGCCAGCAGCGTAGGGGCAGCTAATTCACCCCTCCACTTT.

The rearrangement links TRBV7-2 to TRBJ1-3; no clear D. The V end lost 2 bases, the J end lost 1 base, and 6 bases lay between the germline ends. Looked up from germline, CDR1 is SGHTA and CDR2 is FQGNSA. The CDR3 spans 14 residues. The CDR3 nucleotides read TGTGCCAGCAGCTTATGGGGATCTGGAAACACCATATATTTT. As protein: CASSLWGSGNTIYF.

The chain has TRBV19 and TRBJ2-1; TRBD1 or TRBD2 may be the D gene (5 bases each). The ends were cut back, 6 bases at V and 4 bases at J, with 16 bases in the middle. CDR1 is LNHDA, CDR2 SQIVND, per germline (reference sequence). The CDR3 sequence is 15 residues long. CDR3 sequence reads: CASRLSQGPYNEQFF. The CDR3 DNA follows: TGTGCCAGTAGGCTTAGCCAGGGACCTTACAATGAGCAGTTCTTC.

The rearrangement links TRBV7-6 to TRBJ1-1; D not resolved. The germline gives CDR1 SGHVS, CDR2 FNYEAQ. Trimming removed 2 bases from V and 3 bases from J, with 7 bases in between. There are 13 residues in the CDR3. The CDR3 region is CASSLSEYTEAFF. DNA of the CDR3: TGTGCCAGCAGCTTATCGGAATACACTGAAGCTTTCTTT.

The CDR3 DNA is TGTGCCAGCAGCCAAGGACAGGGCGCTCACACTGAAGCTTTCTTT. Protein: CASSQGQGAHTEAFF. V and J are TRBV7-2 and TRBJ1-1, with 8 nucleotides matching TRBD1. V gave up 5 bases and J gave up 3 bases; unmatched junction bases: 8. The germline gives CDR1 SGHTA, CDR2 FQGNSA. This CDR3 is built from 15 residues.

V and J are TRBV5-6 and TRBJ2-7; D call uncertain. This CDR3 is built from 14 residues. Germline loops: CDR1 SGHDT, CDR2 YYEEEE. Trimming stripped 2 bases from V and 3 bases from J, with 12 bases between. In DNA form, the CDR3 reads TGTGCCAGCAGCTTCGCTGCGACATTCTACGAGCAGTACTTC. This gives the protein CASSFAATFYEQYF.

V usage is TRBV9 and J usage is TRBJ1-2, with D possibly being TRBD1 (5 bases). Between the trimmed V and J ends, which lost 4 bases and 4 bases, there was a span of 20 bases. This CDR3 contains 16 residues. CDR1 and CDR2 (germline): SGDLS, YYNGEE. CDR3 sequence: CASSLEGFTGGYGYTF. The CDR3, as DNA: TGTGCCAGCAGCCTCGAGGGGTTTACAGGTGGCTATGGCTACACCTTC. The full variable domain, with the rest looked up from reference TRBV9 and TRBJ1-2, is DSGVTQTPKHLITATGQRVTLRCSPRSGDLSVYWYQQSLDQGLQFLIQYYNGEERAKGNILERFSAQQFPDLHSELNLSSLELGDSALYFCASSLEGFTGGYGYTFGSGTRLTVV.

The chain recombines TRBV5-1 with TRBJ2-7; no reliable D call. Germline V gives CDR1 SGHRS, CDR2 YFSETQ. This CDR3 has 13 amino acids. V was pared by 6 bases and J by 6 bases, with 16 bases between. As DNA, the CDR3 is TGCGCCAGCACTAGGGAAAGTGGCGGCGAGCAGTACTTC. Amino acids: CASTRESGGEQYF.

This clone showed up just a few times. V is TRBV19 and J is TRBJ2-1; TRBD2 might be the D (6 bases). V was pared by 5 bases and J by 8 bases, with 19 bases between. Germline values: CDR1 LNHDA, CDR2 SQIVND (reference sequence). The CDR3 runs 15 residues. CDR3 sequence reads: CASSASGTSADEQFF. CDR3 nucleotide sequence: TGTGCCAGTAGTGCGTCCGGGACTTCGGCGGATGAGCAGTTCTTC.

The chain combines TRBV9 with TRBJ2-3; D not certain. This CDR3 has 12 residues. Germline V gene data show CDR1 as SGDLS and CDR2 as YYNGEE. The ends were cut back, 0 bases at V and 4 bases at J, with 3 bases in the middle. CDR3 nucleotide sequence: TGTGCCAGCAGCGTAGACGCAGATACGCAGTATTTT. It translates to CASSVDADTQYF.